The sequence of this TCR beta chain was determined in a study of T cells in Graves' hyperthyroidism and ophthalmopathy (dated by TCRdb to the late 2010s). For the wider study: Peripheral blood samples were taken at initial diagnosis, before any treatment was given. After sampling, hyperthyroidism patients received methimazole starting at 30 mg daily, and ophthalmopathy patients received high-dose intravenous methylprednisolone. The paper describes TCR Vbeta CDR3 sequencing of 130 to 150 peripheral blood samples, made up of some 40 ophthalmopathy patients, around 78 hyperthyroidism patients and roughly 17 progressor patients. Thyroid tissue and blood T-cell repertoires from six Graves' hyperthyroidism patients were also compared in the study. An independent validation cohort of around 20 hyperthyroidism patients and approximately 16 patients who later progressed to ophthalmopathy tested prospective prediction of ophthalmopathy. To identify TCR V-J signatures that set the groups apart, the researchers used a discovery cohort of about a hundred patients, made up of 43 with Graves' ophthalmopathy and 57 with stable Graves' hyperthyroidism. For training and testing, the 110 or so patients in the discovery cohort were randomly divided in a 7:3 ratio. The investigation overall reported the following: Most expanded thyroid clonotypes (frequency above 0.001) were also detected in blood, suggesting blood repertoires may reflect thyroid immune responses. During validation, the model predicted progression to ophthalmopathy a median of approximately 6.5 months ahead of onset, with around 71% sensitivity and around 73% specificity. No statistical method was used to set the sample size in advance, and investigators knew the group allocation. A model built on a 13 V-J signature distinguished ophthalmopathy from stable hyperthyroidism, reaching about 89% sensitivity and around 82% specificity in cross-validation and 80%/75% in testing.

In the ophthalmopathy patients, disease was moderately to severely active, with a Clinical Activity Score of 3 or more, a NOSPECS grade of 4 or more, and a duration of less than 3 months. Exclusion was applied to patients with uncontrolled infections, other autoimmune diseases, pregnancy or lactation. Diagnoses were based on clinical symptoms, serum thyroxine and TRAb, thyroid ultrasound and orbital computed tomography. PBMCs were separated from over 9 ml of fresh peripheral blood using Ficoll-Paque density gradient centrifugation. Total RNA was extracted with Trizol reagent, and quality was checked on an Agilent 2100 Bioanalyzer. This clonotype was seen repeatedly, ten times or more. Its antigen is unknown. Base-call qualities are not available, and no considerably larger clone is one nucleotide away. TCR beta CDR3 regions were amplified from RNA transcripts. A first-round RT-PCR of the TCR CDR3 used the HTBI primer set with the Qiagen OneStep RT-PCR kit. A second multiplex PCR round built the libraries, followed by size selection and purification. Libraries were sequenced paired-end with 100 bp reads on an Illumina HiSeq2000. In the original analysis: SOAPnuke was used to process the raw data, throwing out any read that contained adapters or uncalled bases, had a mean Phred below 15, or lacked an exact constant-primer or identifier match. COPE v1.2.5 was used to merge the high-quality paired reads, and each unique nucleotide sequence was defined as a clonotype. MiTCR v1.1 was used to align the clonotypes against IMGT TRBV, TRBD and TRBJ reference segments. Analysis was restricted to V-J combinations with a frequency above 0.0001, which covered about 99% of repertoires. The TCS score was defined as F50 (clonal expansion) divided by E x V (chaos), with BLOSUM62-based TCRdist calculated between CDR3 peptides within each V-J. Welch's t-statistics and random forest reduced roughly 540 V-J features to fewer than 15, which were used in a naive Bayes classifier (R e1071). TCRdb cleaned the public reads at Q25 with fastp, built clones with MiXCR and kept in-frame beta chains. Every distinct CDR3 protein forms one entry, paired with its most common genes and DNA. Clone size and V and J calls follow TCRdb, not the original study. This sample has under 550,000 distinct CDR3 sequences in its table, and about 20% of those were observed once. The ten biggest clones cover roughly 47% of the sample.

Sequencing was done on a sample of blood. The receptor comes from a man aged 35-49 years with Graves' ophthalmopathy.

For the CDR3, the sequence is CSANRDRGDYEQYF. The base sequence is TGCAGTGCTAACCGGGACAGGGGGGATTACGAGCAGTACTTC. The sequence is built from TRBV20-1 and TRBJ2-7, with 11 bases matching TRBD1. The germline V gene encodes CDR1 DFQATT and CDR2 SNEGSKA (reference sequence). Clipping removes 4 bases from V and 4 bases from J, with 6 as the unmatched junction base count. The CDR3 holds 14 amino acids from the cysteine to the phenylalanine. The kept DNA is CDR3 alone, 42 bases in frame from the first base.